The entry that follows covers one T cell receptor beta chain sequence. The sample comes from a study of control samples from healthy donors and cancer patients. CDR1 and CDR2 from the germline V gene are MNHEY and SVGAGI. There are 13 residues in the CDR3. V was shortened by 0 bases and J by 8 bases, with 10 bases between the two germline ends. The table came from immunoSEQ multiplex PCR; TCRdb's copy has only in-frame clones and leaves some out. The table shows some 90,000 clones, with 85% to 90% occurring only once. Source material: blood. The TCR comes from a woman aged 55-75 years in good health. The gene calls are TRBV6-5 and TRBJ1-2; no clear D gene. The CDR3 bases are TGTGCCAGCAGTTACTCGCAAGGGCGCGGCTACACCTTC. Amino acid sequence: CASSYSQGRGYTF.